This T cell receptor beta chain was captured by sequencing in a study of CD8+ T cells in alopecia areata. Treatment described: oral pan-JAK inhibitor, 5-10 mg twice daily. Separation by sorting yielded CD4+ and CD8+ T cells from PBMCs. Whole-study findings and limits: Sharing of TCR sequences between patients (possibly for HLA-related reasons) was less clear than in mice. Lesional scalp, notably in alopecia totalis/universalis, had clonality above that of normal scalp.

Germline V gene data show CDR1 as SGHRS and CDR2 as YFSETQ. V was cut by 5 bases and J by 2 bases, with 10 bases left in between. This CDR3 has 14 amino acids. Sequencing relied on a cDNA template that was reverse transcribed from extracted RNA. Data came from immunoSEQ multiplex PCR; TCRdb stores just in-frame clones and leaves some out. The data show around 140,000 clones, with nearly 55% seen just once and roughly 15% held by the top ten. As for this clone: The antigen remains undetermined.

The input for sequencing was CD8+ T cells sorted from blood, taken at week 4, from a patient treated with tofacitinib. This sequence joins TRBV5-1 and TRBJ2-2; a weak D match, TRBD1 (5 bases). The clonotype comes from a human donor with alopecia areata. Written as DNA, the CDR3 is TGCGCCAGCAGGGGGCCGGCAAACACCGGGGAGCTGTTTTTT. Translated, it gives CASRGPANTGELFF.